This passage covers 21 T cell receptor beta chains from one sample sequenced in a study of blood T cell repertoires in COVID-19. This table comes from immunoSEQ multiplex PCR, and its TCRdb copy is limited to in-frame clones, with some not included. The sample shows 130,000 to 150,000 clones, around 90% of them seen only once. Sequences were obtained from peripheral blood. These receptors all stem from a man between 65 and 79 years old with acute or convalescent COVID-19.

The sample holds one count of this clone. This chain links TRBV18 with TRBJ1-1; D not resolved. The CDR3 loop spans 15 amino acids. Germline V CDR1 and CDR2: KGHSH, LQKENI. Deletions cut 3 bases from V and 5 bases from J, with 16 bases between. CDR3 sequence: CASSPPTGQRTEAFF. For the CDR3, the DNA is TGTGCCAGCTCACCGCCTACGGGTCAGAGGACTGAAGCTTTCTTT.

The V and J genes are TRBV2 and TRBJ2-7; 10 bases line up with TRBD2. The CDR3 covers 15 residues. With 5 bases clipped from V and 3 bases from J, the junction kept 7 bases outside the gene matches. Germline CDR1 and CDR2: SNHLY and FYNNEI. The CDR3 sequence is CASSLLTSGFYEQYF. The CDR3 DNA reads TGTGCCAGCAGTCTCCTGACTAGCGGGTTCTACGAGCAGTACTTC.

This chain connects TRBV7-2 to TRBJ2-3, with TRBD1 as a possible D gene (5 bases). This CDR3 spans 14 amino acids. Trimming cost V 1 base and J 5 bases, with 10 bases left between them. The germline gives CDR1 SGHTA, CDR2 FQGNSA. Here the CDR3 reads CASSLVSQGDTQYF. CDR3 sequence (DNA): TGTGCCAGCAGCTTAGTTTCCCAGGGAGATACGCAGTATTTT.

The chain carries TRBV19 and TRBJ2-5, with D possibly matching TRBD1 (6 bases). The germline V and J ends were trimmed by 6 bases and 4 bases, with 12 bases remaining between them. The CDR3 extends over 13 amino acids. Germline V lookup: CDR1 LNHDA, CDR2 SQIVND (reference sequence). CDR3: CASRTGNGETQYF. CDR3 nucleotides: TGTGCCAGTAGAACAGGGAATGGAGAGACCCAGTACTTC.

The CDR3 reads CASGYQTVTDTQYF. The CDR3 nucleotides are TGTGCCAGCGGCTACCAGACTGTCACAGATACGCAGTATTTT. The chain combines TRBV27 with TRBJ2-3, with unresolved D. Trimming cost V 8 bases and J 2 bases, with 14 bases left between them. Germline CDR1 MNHEY, CDR2 SMNVEV (reference sequence). This CDR3 is built from 14 residues.

The chain combines TRBV11-2 with TRBJ2-1; 9 bases map to TRBD1. V was pared by 5 bases and J by 9 bases, with 8 bases of the junction left unmatched. The germline V gene encodes CDR1 SGHAT and CDR2 FQNNGV. This CDR3 region has 14 residues. The CDR3 region is CASSRQTGGFEQFF. The CDR3 nucleotides are TGTGCCAGCAGCCGTCAGACAGGGGGTTTTGAGCAGTTCTTC.

The chain is built from TRBV30 and TRBJ1-1; D unclear. This CDR3 has 13 residues. Trimming removed 3 bases at V and 1 base at J, with 9 bases between. CDR1 GTSNPN and CDR2 SVGIG come from the germline V gene (reference sequence). In DNA, the CDR3 is TGTGCCTGGAGGGTCATACAGAACACTGAAGCTTTCTTT. It codes for CAWRVIQNTEAFF.

The V call is TRBV7-9, the J call TRBJ1-6; 7 nucleotides align to TRBD1. Germline values: CDR1 SEHNR, CDR2 FQNEAQ (reference sequence). This CDR3 has 15 amino acids. J lost 5 bases, V lost 4 bases, and 5 bases had no gene match. CDR3 loop: CASSSTGNNNSPLHF. The CDR3 nucleotides are TGTGCCAGCAGCTCGACAGGGAATAATAATTCACCCCTCCACTTT.

The chain joins TRBV29-1 to TRBJ2-1, with D tentatively TRBD1 (5 bases). Between the trimmed V and J ends, which lost 3 bases and 5 bases, there was a span of 11 bases. The germline CDR1 and CDR2 sequences are SQVTM and ANQGSEA. The CDR3 extends over 13 amino acids. The CDR3 sequence is CSVERIRDNEQFF. The CDR3 DNA follows: TGCAGCGTTGAGAGAATCAGGGACAATGAGCAGTTCTTC.

This clone occurred once. The chain combines TRBV4-1 with TRBJ2-1; 8 positions agree with TRBD2. Trimming removed 4 bases from V and 5 bases from J; junction bases left unmatched: 10. This CDR3 has 16 residues. Germline CDR1 reads MGHRA; CDR2 reads YSYEKL. DNA for the CDR3: TGCGCCAGCAGCCTAAACCCTAGCGGGCTAGACAATGAGCAGTTCTTC. It encodes CASSLNPSGLDNEQFF.

The DNA of the CDR3 is TGTGCCAGCAGCTTAGCCTTAAGCACAGATACGCAGTATTTT. It is translated as CASSLALSTDTQYF. The rearrangement uses TRBV11-3 and TRBJ2-3; D is ambiguous. The CDR3 covers 14 residues. V dropped 1 base and J dropped 0 bases, with 5 bases sitting between them. Germline CDR1 reads SGHNT; CDR2 reads YENEEA.

V and J are TRBV3-1 (or the pseudogene TRBV3-2) and TRBJ2-2, with D uncertain. The CDR3 consists of 14 residues. CDR1 LGHDT and CDR2 YNNKEL come from the germline V gene (reference sequence). V dropped 1 base and J dropped 3 bases, with 6 bases sitting between them. The CDR3 coding sequence is TGTGCCAGCAGCCAAGGGCTGGACACCGGGGAGCTGTTTTTT. Protein product: CASSQGLDTGELFF.

The V gene is TRBV2, the J gene TRBJ2-5, with 7 nucleotides matching TRBD2. Looked up from germline, CDR1 is SNHLY and CDR2 is FYNNEI. Trimming at V came to 8 bases and at J to 2 bases, leaving 8 bases not matched to a gene. This CDR3 contains 14 residues. CDR3 in amino acids: CASGTPGLQETQYF. CDR3 nucleotides: TGTGCCAGCGGGACTCCGGGACTACAAGAGACCCAGTACTTC.

As for this clone: Other DNA sequences in the same sample also yield this CDR3. This chain connects TRBV19 to TRBJ2-7; 10 nucleotides line up with TRBD1. The CDR3 is made up of 14 amino acids. Germline loops: CDR1 LNHDA, CDR2 SQIVND (reference sequence). The V segment lost 6 bases and the J segment 4 bases; nucleotides outside the gene matches: 6. The CDR3 coding sequence is TGTGCCAGTAGCCCACGACAGGGGGCTTACGAGCAGTACTTC. Translated, it gives CASSPRQGAYEQYF.

J is TRBJ2-3 and V is TRBV5-1, with 7 bases aligning to TRBD2. Germline lookup yields CDR1 SGHRS and CDR2 YFSETQ. The CDR3 sequence is 14 residues long. J was trimmed by 2 bases and V by 7 bases; bases with no gene match: 7. In DNA form, the CDR3 reads TGCGCCAGCCACACCGGGGGGTCCACAGATACGCAGTATTTT. It codes for CASHTGGSTDTQYF. Together with reference TRBV5-1 and TRBJ2-3, the CDR3 gives the full variable domain: KAGVTQTPRYLIKTRGQQVTLSCSPISGHRSVSWYQQTPGQGLQFLFEYFSETQRNKGNFPGRFSGRQFSNSRSEMNVSTLELGDSALYLCASHTGGSTDTQYFGPGTRLTVL.

This chain uses TRBV5-5 with TRBJ2-1; TRBD2 is a possible D gene (6 bases). CDR1 and CDR2 (germline): SGHKS, YYEKEE (reference sequence). The CDR3 is made up of 12 amino acids. The V end lost 4 bases, the J end lost 8 bases, and 10 bases lay between the germline ends. The CDR3 region is CASSAGGDEQFF. DNA for the CDR3: TGTGCCAGCAGCGCCGGCGGGGATGAGCAGTTCTTC.

The chain joins TRBV30 to TRBJ1-2, with TRBD1 identical over 7 bases. The germline CDR1 and CDR2 sequences are GTSNPN and SVGIG (reference sequence). The CDR3 extends over 15 amino acids. J was trimmed by 2 bases and V by 3 bases; bases with no gene match: 9. In nucleotides, the CDR3 is TGTGCCTGGAGCGAAGGGACAGCGGGCAACTATGGCTACACCTTC. Its translation: CAWSEGTAGNYGYTF.

V gene TRBV4-2 combines with J gene TRBJ2-7, with 9 bases fitting TRBD2. The CDR3 is 16 amino acids. The trim removed 3 bases at V and 2 bases at J, leaving 8 bases unmatched. The germline V gene has CDR1 LGHNA and CDR2 YNFKEQ. The CDR3 reads CASSHSLAGDPYEQYF. CDR3 coding DNA: TGTGCCAGCAGCCATTCGTTAGCGGGAGACCCCTACGAGCAGTACTTC.

The chain carries TRBV5-1 and TRBJ2-7; 9 nucleotides line up with TRBD1. V gave up 0 bases and J gave up 9 bases; unmatched junction bases: 10. Germline loops: CDR1 SGHRS, CDR2 YFSETQ. CDR3 size: 15 residues. Here the CDR3 DNA reads TGCGCCAGCAGCTTGGGGGACAGGGTGGAAGCGGTGCAGTACTTC. Translated, it gives CASSLGDRVEAVQYF.

J is TRBJ2-2 and V is TRBV27; no clear D. V was trimmed by 3 bases and J by 2 bases, leaving 10 bases between them. Per germline, CDR1 MNHEY and CDR2 SMNVEV (reference sequence). The CDR3 totals 15 residues. CDR3 amino acids: CASSFGLVNTGELFF. The CDR3 DNA reads as TGTGCCAGCAGTTTTGGGCTGGTAAACACCGGGGAGCTGTTTTTT.

The chain links TRBV6-5 to TRBJ1-2; D call uncertain. This CDR3 comprises 12 residues. Per germline, CDR1 MNHEY and CDR2 SVGAGI. The V gene lost 8 bases and the J gene lost 5 bases, with 12 bases spanning the gap. In nucleotides, the CDR3 is TGTGCCAGCGGACGGAGGGAGTATGGCTACACCTTC. Its translation: CASGRREYGYTF.